Sequencing of this TCR beta chain was carried out in a study of blood T cells in healthy people across ages. Using a J-beta primer mix together with a sample-barcoded 5' primer, a second PCR was run for roughly 6 to 12 cycles. A template-switch adaptor with 12 random nucleotides tagged each cDNA molecule. TCRdb itself ran the 5' RACE reads through MiXCR, one entry per CDR3 protein. The data contain about 770,000 distinct CDR3 sequences, around 43% of them seen just once; the ten biggest clones take up roughly 19%. The CDR3 is 14 residues long. Germline V gives CDR1 SGHTA, CDR2 FQGNSA. Trimming stripped 6 bases from V and 4 bases from J, with 15 bases between. Worth noting for this clonotype: Its target is unknown. Given a much more abundant clone one base away, this may be a read error.

Study-level points and caveats: Possibly, changes in expanded clonotypes were confounded because donor CMV status was unknown.

This TCR was sampled from a man between 60 and 70 years old in good health. The sequencing sample was made of blood. The chain has TRBV7-2 and TRBJ2-5; no clear D gene. The CDR3 is CASRAGYGTETQYF. The CDR3 DNA sequence: TGTGCCAGCAGGGCTGGGTATGGAACAGAGACCCAGTACTTC. Drawing the rest from reference TRBV7-2 and TRBJ2-5, the complete variable domain is GAGVSQSPSNKVTEKGKDVELRCDPISGHTALYWYRQSLGQGLEFLIYFQGNSAPDKSGLPSDRFSAERTGGSVSTLTIQRTQQEDSAVYLCASRAGYGTETQYFGPGTRLLVL.